The 13 T cell receptor beta chains reported below all come from one sample, sequenced in a study of PD-L1 blockade in urothelial cancer. Clones were read by immunoSEQ multiplex PCR, and TCRdb kept only the in-frame ones, dropping some. The profile covers 60,000 to 65,000 clones, with approximately 81% appearing a single time and 3.2% taken by the ten largest. As for time point: pretreatment peripheral blood. This specimen was PBMCs, taken around atezolizumab (anti-PD-L1) treatment. The receptors derive from a man between 65 and 79 years old with urothelial cancer.

The chain recombines TRBV5-4 with TRBJ2-3; TRBD2 agrees at 7 bases. CDR1 is SGHNT and CDR2 is YYREEE in the germline V gene (reference sequence). This CDR3 has 13 amino acids. Unmatched junction bases numbered 5, after V lost 4 bases and J lost 6 bases. The CDR3 spells CASSTTAGDTQYF. The CDR3, as DNA: TGTGCCAGCAGCACCACAGCGGGGGATACGCAGTATTTT.

In its sample, this clone was seen a few times. This rearrangement joins TRBV19 to TRBJ1-2; TRBD1 aligns across 10 bases. Germline V CDR1 and CDR2: LNHDA, SQIVND (reference sequence). The CDR3 consists of 15 residues. The trim removed 7 bases at V and 4 bases at J, leaving 9 bases unmatched. This CDR3 reads CASKATGGVSYGYTF. The CDR3 nucleotides read TGTGCCAGTAAAGCGACAGGGGGCGTAAGCTATGGCTACACCTTC.

The chain links TRBV27 to TRBJ2-7; 10 bases align to TRBD2. Germline V lookup: CDR1 MNHEY, CDR2 SMNVEV (reference sequence). V was pared by 6 bases and J by 3 bases, with 5 bases of the junction left unmatched. The CDR3 is 14 amino acids. CDR3 protein: CASRPLAGYYEQYF. DNA of the CDR3: TGTGCCAGCAGGCCACTAGCGGGGTACTACGAGCAGTACTTC.

The V gene is TRBV6-6, the J gene TRBJ1-1; the D gene is possibly TRBD1 (5 bases). V was clipped by 6 bases and J by 4 bases, with 15 bases between them. The CDR3 has 14 amino acids. CDR1 and CDR2 from the germline V gene are MNHNY and SVGAGI (reference sequence). CDR3 DNA sequence: TGTGCCAGCAGACCTCCAGGGAGGGCCACTGAAGCTTTCTTT. This sequence encodes CASRPPGRATEAFF.

The CDR3 spells CASSTLDQVMNTEAFF. CDR3 bases: TGTGCCAGTAGTACCCTAGACCAAGTAATGAACACTGAAGCTTTCTTT. The V and J genes are TRBV19 and TRBJ1-1, with no clear D. The CDR3 spans 16 residues. Germline V gives CDR1 LNHDA, CDR2 SQIVND (reference sequence). V dropped 4 bases and J dropped 0 bases, with 15 bases sitting between them.

The rearrangement uses TRBV2 and TRBJ1-2; 9 positions match TRBD1. J gave up 6 bases and V 6 bases, and 14 bases lay outside the gene matches. CDR3 length equals 16 residues. The V gene's germline CDR1 is SNHLY and CDR2 FYNNEI. CDR3 DNA sequence: TGTGCCAGCAGGAAAACCGCCGGGACAGGGAGGAATGGCTACACCTTC. Translation gives CASRKTAGTGRNGYTF.

The rearrangement uses TRBV4-1 and TRBJ2-3; TRBD2 matches 10 bases. The ends lost 0 bases at V and 1 base at J; junction bases unmatched: 7. The CDR3 extends over 18 amino acids. The germline CDR1 and CDR2 sequences are MGHRA and YSYEKL. CDR3 loop: CASSQDRGLAGGTDTQYF. CDR3 in DNA: TGCGCCAGCAGCCAAGATCGAGGCCTAGCGGGAGGCACAGATACGCAGTATTTT.

This chain connects TRBV30 to TRBJ2-5, with TRBD2 matching over 9 bases. The CDR3 has 16 amino acids. The V and J ends lost 4 bases and 2 bases, in that order; junction bases with no gene match: 11. Germline V lookup: CDR1 GTSNPN, CDR2 SVGIG (reference sequence). In nucleotides, the CDR3 is TGTGCCTGGACCCGAGGTCTAGCGGGGCCACAAGAGACCCAGTACTTC. This codes for CAWTRGLAGPQETQYF.

This clone is deemed medium-sized. The rearrangement joins TRBV9 to TRBJ1-1; the D gene is possibly TRBD1 (6 bases). The CDR3 is 17 residues long. Trimming pared 0 bases from V and 3 bases from J, leaving 18 bases between. The germline CDR1 and CDR2 sequences are SGDLS and YYNGEE. The CDR3 sequence is CASSVVLGRGKDTEAFF. The CDR3 bases are TGTGCCAGCAGCGTAGTCTTGGGCAGGGGTAAGGACACTGAAGCTTTCTTT.

The CDR3 protein is CASSREIEYEQYF. As DNA, the CDR3 is TGCGCCAGCAGTCGGGAAATTGAGTACGAGCAGTACTTC. The rearrangement uses TRBV5-1 and TRBJ2-7; D may be TRBD2 (5 bases). Germline assignment: CDR1 SGHRS and CDR2 YFSETQ. V was pared by 5 bases and J by 4 bases, with 13 bases between. This CDR3 spans 13 amino acids. Looking up the rest from reference TRBV5-1 and TRBJ2-7 gives the full variable domain: KAGVTQTPRYLIKTRGQQVTLSCSPISGHRSVSWYQQTPGQGLQFLFEYFSETQRNKGNFPGRFSGRQFSNSRSEMNVSTLELGDSALYLCASSREIEYEQYFGPGTRLTVT.

This clone was counted a few times. This chain connects TRBV4-1 to TRBJ2-5; D gene unclear. The germline gives CDR1 MGHRA, CDR2 YSYEKL. The V gene lost 3 bases and the J gene lost 1 base, with 21 bases spanning the gap. The CDR3 is made up of 18 amino acids. CDR3 region: CASSQVYRRVPAQETQYF. The CDR3 bases are TGCGCCAGCAGCCAGGTCTACCGCCGGGTCCCAGCCCAAGAGACCCAGTACTTC.

V usage is TRBV30 and J usage is TRBJ1-2, with 9 bases lining up with TRBD1. After removal of 3 bases from V and 10 bases from J, the junction contained 18 bases not matched to a gene. The CDR3 has 16 residues. Germline V gives CDR1 GTSNPN, CDR2 SVGIG (reference sequence). The CDR3 DNA reads as TGTGCCTGGAGGCCGGACAGGGGCCTCCCTTCAGGGGACTACACCTTC. Translating gives CAWRPDRGLPSGDYTF.

V gene TRBV2 combines with J gene TRBJ1-1, with TRBD1 matching 7 bases. This CDR3 has 13 residues. The V segment lost 9 bases and the J segment 1 base; nucleotides outside the gene matches: 5. Looked up from germline, CDR1 is SNHLY and CDR2 is FYNNEI. CDR3 in DNA: TGTGCCAGGACGGGACAGACGAACACTGAAGCTTTCTTT. As protein: CARTGQTNTEAFF.